This paragraph covers one T cell receptor beta chain sequence. Assay: immunoSEQ multiplex PCR; the TCRdb copy retains only in-frame clones and omits some. Here the sample spans 70,000 to 95,000 clones, under 95% being singletons. Germline V gene data show CDR1 as SGHDN and CDR2 as FVKESK. This CDR3 comprises 15 residues. V shed 1 base and J shed 5 bases, with 13 bases lying between them. The data belong to a study of T cell responses to AZD1222 COVID-19 vaccine. The TCR originated in an adult who received the AZD1222 COVID-19 vaccine. Source: peripheral blood, taken 28 days after the second AZD1222 dose. The J gene is TRBJ2-3, the V gene TRBV14; D is unclear. The CDR3 reads CASSQASSRKDTQYF. The CDR3 DNA is TGTGCCAGCAGCCAAGCCAGCAGCCGTAAAGATACGCAGTATTTT.